This is a list of T cell receptor beta chains from one sample in a study of T cell responses to AZD1222 COVID-19 vaccine. Here immunoSEQ multiplex PCR was the method, and the copy in TCRdb shows in-frame clones only, minus some. This table holds 70,000 to 90,000 clones, 80% to 90% found once. Specimen: peripheral blood, collected 28 days after the second AZD1222 dose. The receptor source for this set is an adult who received the AZD1222 COVID-19 vaccine. Both conserved end residues are part of each CDR3.

v_call cdr3_length cdr3_aa
TRBV19 13 CASIRRGTGELFF
TRBV5-6 15 CASSPIPRDRYGYTF
TRBV11-3 15 CASSLAGRGSYEQYF
TRBV7-2 13 CASSSIEGQPQHF
TRBV6-5 13 CASQTRGSYGYTF
TRBV7-2 15 CASSEGQGGIYEQYF
TRBV28 13 CASSTKGYTEAFF
TRBV19 13 CASSINSNTEAFF
TRBV19 16 CASSSRTSGPYNEQFF
TRBV28 14 CASSPGGLYYEQYF
TRBV11-2 13 CASSFEGLDTQYF
TRBV6-5 14 CASTPPGIPDTQYF
TRBV5-1 14 CASSTGQGDEKLFF
TRBV24-1 13 CAASRSGQETQYF
TRBV7-9 14 CASSSWEGGNEQFF
TRBV7-2 15 CASSRSGQYNQPQHF
TRBV3-1/TRBV3-2 14 CASSQVEGNTEAFF
TRBV28 13 CASIAGGSYEQYF
TRBV27 13 CASSPPVGSEQFF
TRBV5-1 14 CASSLVFVTDTQYF
TRBV7-9 11 CASSLTDTQYF
TRBV7-9 14 CASSPRVVAGELFF
TRBV7-2 15 CASSLDRDFNYGYTF
TRBV19 16 CASSTELADSNQPQHF
TRBV4-3 16 CASSQLLRGQNSPLHF
TRBV4-3 13 CASSPLAGSEQYF
TRBV7-2 13 CASSLDRGGGYTF
TRBV7-3 17 CASSLAGICLAKNIQYF
TRBV5-1 15 CASSLSIGANTEAFF
TRBV18 16 CASSPRAGTVNEKLFF
TRBV7-2 16 CASSLQGTGSTYGYTF
TRBV28 17 CASSSPQAIGGNQPQHF
TRBV7-9 11 CASSTRDELFF
TRBV7-9 13 CASSKSRDSPLHF
TRBV5-6 14 CASSYETGWETQYF
TRBV6-5 14 CASKGGARTDTQYF
TRBV18 16 CASSPPRGGGNTEAFF
TRBV6-2/TRBV6-3 14 CASSLSDWGTEAFF
TRBV28 14 CASSLVGGSFEQYF
TRBV9 15 CASSAGTTSSDEQFF
TRBV28 18 CASSYGGGTGGTGYGYTF
TRBV7-6 15 CASSRKPLNANEQFF
TRBV11-3 16 CASSLGFRAGSNEQFF
TRBV3-1/TRBV3-2 12 CASSQPTGEQYF
TRBV7-2 15 CASSLGGTSTDTQYF